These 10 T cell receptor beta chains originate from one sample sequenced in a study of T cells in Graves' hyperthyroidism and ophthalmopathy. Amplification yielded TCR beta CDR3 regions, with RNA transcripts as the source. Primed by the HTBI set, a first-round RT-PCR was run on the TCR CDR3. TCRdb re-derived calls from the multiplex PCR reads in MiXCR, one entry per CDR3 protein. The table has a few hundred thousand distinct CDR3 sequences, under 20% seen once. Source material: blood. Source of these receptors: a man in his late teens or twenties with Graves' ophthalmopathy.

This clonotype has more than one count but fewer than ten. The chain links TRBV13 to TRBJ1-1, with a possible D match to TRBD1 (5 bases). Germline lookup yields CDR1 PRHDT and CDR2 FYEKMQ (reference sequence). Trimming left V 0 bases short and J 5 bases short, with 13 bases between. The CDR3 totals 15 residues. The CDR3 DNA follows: TGTGCCAGCAGCTTAGGGGGGGTTCAAGGGACTGAAGCTTTCTTT. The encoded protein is CASSLGGVQGTEAFF.

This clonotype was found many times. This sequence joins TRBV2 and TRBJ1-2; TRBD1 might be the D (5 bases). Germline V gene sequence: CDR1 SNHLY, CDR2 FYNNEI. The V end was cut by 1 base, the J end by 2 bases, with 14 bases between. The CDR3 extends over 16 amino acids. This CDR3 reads CASSEEGAGNNYGYTF. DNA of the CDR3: TGTGCCAGCAGTGAAGAAGGGGCAGGGAACAACTATGGCTACACCTTC.

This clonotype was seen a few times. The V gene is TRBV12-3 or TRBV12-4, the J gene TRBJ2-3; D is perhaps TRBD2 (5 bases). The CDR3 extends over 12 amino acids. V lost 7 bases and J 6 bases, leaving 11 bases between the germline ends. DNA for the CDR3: TGTGCCAGCACCGGAACTAGGGATACGCAGTATTTT. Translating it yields CASTGTRDTQYF.

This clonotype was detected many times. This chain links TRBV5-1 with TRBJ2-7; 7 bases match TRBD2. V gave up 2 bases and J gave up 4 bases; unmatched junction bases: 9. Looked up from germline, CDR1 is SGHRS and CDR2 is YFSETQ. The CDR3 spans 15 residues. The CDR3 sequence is CASSLTPGGGYEQYF. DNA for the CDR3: TGCGCCAGCAGCTTAACCCCCGGGGGAGGGTACGAGCAGTACTTC. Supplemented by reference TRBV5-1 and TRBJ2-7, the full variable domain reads KAGVTQTPRYLIKTRGQQVTLSCSPISGHRSVSWYQQTPGQGLQFLFEYFSETQRNKGNFPGRFSGRQFSNSRSEMNVSTLELGDSALYLCASSLTPGGGYEQYFGPGTRLTVT.

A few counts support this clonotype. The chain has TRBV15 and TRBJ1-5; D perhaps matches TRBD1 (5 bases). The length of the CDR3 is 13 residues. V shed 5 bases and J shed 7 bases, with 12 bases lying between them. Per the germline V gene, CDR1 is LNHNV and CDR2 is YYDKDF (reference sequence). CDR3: CATSGGGGQPQHF. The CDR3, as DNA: TGTGCCACCAGCGGGGGGGGAGGGCAGCCCCAGCATTTT.

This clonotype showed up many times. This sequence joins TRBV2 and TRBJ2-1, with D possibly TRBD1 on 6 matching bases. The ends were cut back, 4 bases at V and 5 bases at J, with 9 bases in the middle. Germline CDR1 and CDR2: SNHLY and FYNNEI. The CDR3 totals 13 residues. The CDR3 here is CASSGDTDNEQFF. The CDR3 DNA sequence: TGTGCCAGCAGTGGGGACACGGACAATGAGCAGTTCTTC.

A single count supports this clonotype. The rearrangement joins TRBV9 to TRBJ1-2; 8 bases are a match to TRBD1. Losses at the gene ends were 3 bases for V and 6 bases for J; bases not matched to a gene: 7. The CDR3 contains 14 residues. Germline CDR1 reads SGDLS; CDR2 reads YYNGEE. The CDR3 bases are TGTGCCAGCAGCGGACAGGGGACATGGAATGGCTACACCTTC. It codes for CASSGQGTWNGYTF.

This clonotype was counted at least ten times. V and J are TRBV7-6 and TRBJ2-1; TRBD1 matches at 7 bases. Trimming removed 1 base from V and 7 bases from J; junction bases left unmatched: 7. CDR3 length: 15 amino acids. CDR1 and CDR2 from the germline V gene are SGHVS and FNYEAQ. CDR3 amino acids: CASSLGPTGVNEQFF. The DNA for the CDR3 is TGTGCCAGCAGCTTAGGGCCTACAGGGGTGAATGAGCAGTTCTTC.

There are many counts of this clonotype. CDR3 nucleotides: TGCAGTGCGCCTACTAGCGGCACAGATACGCAGTATTTT. This sequence encodes CSAPTSGTDTQYF. The J gene is TRBJ2-3, the V gene TRBV20-1; 7 nucleotides align to TRBD2. CDR1 is DFQATT, CDR2 SNEGSKA, per germline (reference sequence). The CDR3 is made up of 13 amino acids. J was trimmed by 1 base and V by 6 bases; bases with no gene match: 4.

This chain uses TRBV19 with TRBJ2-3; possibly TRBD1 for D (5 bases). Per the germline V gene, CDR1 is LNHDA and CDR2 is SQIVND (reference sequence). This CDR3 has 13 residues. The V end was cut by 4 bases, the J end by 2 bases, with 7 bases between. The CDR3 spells CASSSRDTDTQYF. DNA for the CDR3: TGTGCCAGTAGTAGCAGGGACACAGATACGCAGTATTTT.